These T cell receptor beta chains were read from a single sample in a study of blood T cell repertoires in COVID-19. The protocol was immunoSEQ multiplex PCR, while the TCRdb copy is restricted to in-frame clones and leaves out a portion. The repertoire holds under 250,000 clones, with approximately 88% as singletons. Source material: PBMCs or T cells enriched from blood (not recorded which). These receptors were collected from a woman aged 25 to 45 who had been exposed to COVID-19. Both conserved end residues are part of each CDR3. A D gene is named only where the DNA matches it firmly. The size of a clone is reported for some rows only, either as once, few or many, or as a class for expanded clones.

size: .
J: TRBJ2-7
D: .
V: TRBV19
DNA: TGCGCCAGTAGTATAGGACAGCGCTCCTACGAGCAGTACTTC
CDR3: CASSIGQRSYEQYF

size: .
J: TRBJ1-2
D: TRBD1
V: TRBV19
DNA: TGTGCCAGTAGAAGTCAAACAGGGGGCGCGAATCGGAACTATGGCTACACCTTC
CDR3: CASRSQTGGANRNYGYTF

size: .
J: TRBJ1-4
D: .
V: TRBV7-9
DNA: TGTGCCAGCAGCACAACCAACAAGAATGAAAAACTGTTTTTT
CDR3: CASSTTNKNEKLFF

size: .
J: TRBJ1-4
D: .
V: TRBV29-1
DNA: TGCAGCGTTGAAACTCCCTTAGGGGGTTCGGAAAAACTGTTTTTT
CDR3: CSVETPLGGSEKLFF

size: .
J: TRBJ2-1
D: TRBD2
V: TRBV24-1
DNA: TGTGCCACCAGTGATCAATATACTAGCGGTGCCTACAATGAGCAGTTCTTC
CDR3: CATSDQYTSGAYNEQFF

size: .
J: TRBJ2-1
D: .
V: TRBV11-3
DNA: TGTGCCAGCAGCCCCCCCAGCGACAATGAGCAGTTCTTC
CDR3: CASSPPSDNEQFF

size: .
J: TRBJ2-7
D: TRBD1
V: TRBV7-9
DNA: TGTGCCAGCAGCTTAGCCAGGGGGCTATCCTACGAGCAGTACTTC
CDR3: CASSLARGLSYEQYF

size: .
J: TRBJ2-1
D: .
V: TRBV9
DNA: TGTGCCAGCAGCGTGTCCGGGACTCCCTCCTACAATGAGCAGTTCTTC
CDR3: CASSVSGTPSYNEQFF

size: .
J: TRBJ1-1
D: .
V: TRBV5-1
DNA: TGCGCCAGCAGCCAGGATCCCAGGGCGAACACTGAAGCTTTCTTT
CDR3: CASSQDPRANTEAFF

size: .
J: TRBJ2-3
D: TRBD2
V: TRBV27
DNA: TGTGCCAGCAGTTTATCGGCGGGGTCGGGGGGTACGCAGTATTTT
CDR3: CASSLSAGSGGTQYF

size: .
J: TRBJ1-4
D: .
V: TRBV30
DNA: TGTGCCTGGAGTTCCCCTCAGTCTGCAACTAATGAAAAACTGTTTTTT
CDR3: CAWSSPQSATNEKLFF

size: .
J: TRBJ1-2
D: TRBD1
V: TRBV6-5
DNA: TGTGCCAGCAGTACCGACAGGGGCTATGGCTACACCTTC
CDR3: CASSTDRGYGYTF

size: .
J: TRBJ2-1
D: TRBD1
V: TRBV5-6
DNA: TGTGCCACCTCGGACAGGGCATGGAATGAGCAGTTCTTC
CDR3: CATSDRAWNEQFF

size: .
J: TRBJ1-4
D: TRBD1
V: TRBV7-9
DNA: TGTGCCAGCAGCTTAGGGACAGGGTATGAAAAACTGTTTTTT
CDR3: CASSLGTGYEKLFF

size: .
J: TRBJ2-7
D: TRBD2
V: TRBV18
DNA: TGTGCCAGCTCGGTCATAGCGGGAACCGACTCCTACGAGCAGTACTTC
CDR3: CASSVIAGTDSYEQYF

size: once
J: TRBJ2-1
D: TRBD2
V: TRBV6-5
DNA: TGTGCCAGCACCTCACTAGCGGGAGCCTCTGGTGAGCAGTTCTTC
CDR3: CASTSLAGASGEQFF

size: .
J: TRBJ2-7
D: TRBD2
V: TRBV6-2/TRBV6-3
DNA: TGTGCCAGCAGTTGGACTAGCGGGAGGGGCGAGCAGTACTTC
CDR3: CASSWTSGRGEQYF

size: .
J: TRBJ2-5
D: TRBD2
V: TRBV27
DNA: TGTGCCAGCAGTTTAGAAGGACTAGCGGGAGAGACCCAGTACTTC
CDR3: CASSLEGLAGETQYF

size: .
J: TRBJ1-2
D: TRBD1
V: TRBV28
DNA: TGTGCCAGCAGTTTAAGGGGGCTTTATGGCTACACCTTC
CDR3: CASSLRGLYGYTF